This T cell receptor beta chain was profiled in a study of cytomegalovirus exposure and HLA in healthy donors. Study-wide results and limits: Researchers counted around 180 TCR beta chains as cytomegalovirus-associated. The authors later found TCR association rates varying by HLA locus, with DRB1 most and HLA-C fewest. According to a later analysis, most TCR beta chains associated with CMV appeared HLA-restricted.

CDR1 is MNHEY and CDR2 is SMNVEV in the germline V gene (reference sequence). V lost 5 bases and J 3 bases, leaving 24 bases between the germline ends. The CDR3 is 18 amino acids. Researchers ran the PCR with 60 Vbeta and 13 Jbeta primers. Libraries were prepared by immunoSEQ multiplex PCR; TCRdb keeps only in-frame clonotypes and omits some of them. The sample has 140,000 or so clones; approximately 65% are singletons. This clone was observed a few times. Antigen: not known. The receptor was isolated from a woman aged 60 to 75 in good health and CMV-seronegative. Sequenced: PBMCs. V usage is TRBV27 and J usage is TRBJ2-3; TRBD1 might be the D (5 bases). CDR3 sequence reads: CASSPPNQGWFRTDTQYF. CDR3 bases: TGTGCCAGCAGTCCACCCAACCAGGGTTGGTTTAGGACAGATACGCAGTATTTT.